This T cell receptor beta chain was identified in a study of identical twins. Germline assignment: CDR1 MNHEY and CDR2 SVGAGI. Trimming at V came to 0 bases and at J to 3 bases, leaving 13 bases not matched to a gene. The CDR3 loop spans 19 amino acids. A single record per CDR3 protein comes from TCRdb applying MiXCR to the 5' RACE reads. The data hold some 1,700,000 distinct CDR3 sequences, with around a third observed a single time. This clonotype appeared a few times. The clonotype was recovered from a newborn girl in good health. Sequenced: cord blood. The V call is TRBV6-5, the J call TRBJ2-3; 9 nucleotides agree with TRBD1. CDR3: CASSYSNMWDRVKTDTQYF. DNA of the CDR3: TGTGCCAGCAGTTACTCGAATATGTGGGACAGGGTGAAGACAGATACGCAGTATTTT.